This T cell receptor (beta chain) was sequenced for a study of T-cell reconstitution after alpha-beta-depleted transplantation in children. Germline-derived CDR1 and CDR2 are SQVTM and ANQGSEA. CDR3 length: 14 residues. V shed 2 bases, J shed 4 bases, and the junction held 7 bases outside the gene matches. This clonotype was seen a few times. For TCRbeta, the library was prepared with unique molecular identifiers. Using its own MiXCR run on the PCR reads, TCRdb lists one record per CDR3 protein. The table lists about 500,000 distinct CDR3 sequences, approximately 32% of them singletons, with around 2.3% in the top ten.

The specimen was PBMCs from the stem cell graft donor, collected from the stem cell graft. This chain connects TRBV29-1 to TRBJ1-2, with 7 bases matching TRBD1. The receptor's source is a human donor who donated a stem cell graft to a child with aplastic anemia. CDR3 protein: CSVEWAGGPYGYTF. The CDR3 DNA follows: TGCAGCGTTGAATGGGCAGGGGGTCCCTATGGCTACACCTTC.